The clone carrying this T cell receptor (beta chain) was observed once. Its matching antigen is unknown. There were no recent acute infections or vaccinations among the donors, who were healthy HIV-negative adults. It was into CD45RA+ naive and CD45RA-negative memory subsets that the CD4+ cells were split. TCRdb's copy holds only in-frame clones and misses some; the assay was immunoSEQ multiplex PCR. Of about 2 million clones in the sample, around 95% are singletons; the top ten hold 0.1% to 0.15%. This entry comes from a study of shared clonotypes between healthy human individuals. Study results and limitations: Collection of samples was limited to blood; tissue repertoires likely differ.

The sample was naive CD4+ T cells sorted from blood. Sample subset: CD45RA+ positively selected. This TCR derives from a man aged 18-30 years in good health.

CDR3 nucleotide sequence: TGTGCCAGCAAGGGGGGGCAGGGCAATCAGCCCCAGCATTTT. This encodes CASKGGQGNQPQHF. The chain joins TRBV6-1 to TRBJ1-5; possibly TRBD1 for D (6 bases). V gave up 7 bases and J gave up 2 bases, with 12 bases separating them. CDR3 size: 14 residues. Germline CDR1 and CDR2: MNHNS and SASEGT.